The rows below give T cell receptor beta chains drawn from one sample of a study of T cells in Graves' hyperthyroidism and ophthalmopathy. TCRdb fed the multiplex PCR reads into MiXCR, producing one record per CDR3 protein. The data contain approximately 700,000 distinct CDR3 sequences, over 15% of them singletons. Sequenced sample: blood. These receptors originate from a man aged 18 to 30 with Graves' hyperthyroidism. CDR3s include the opening cysteine and the closing phenylalanine or tryptophan. D genes are given only for firm matches. Clone size, where shown, is once, few, many, or a class for clones that have expanded.

cdr3_nt	cdr3_aa	v_call	j_call	d_call	clone_size
TGTGCCAGCAGCGTCCAAACCGAAAGCGGGGCCAATTCAGATACGCAGTATTTT	CASSVQTESGANSDTQYF	TRBV2	TRBJ2-3	TRBD2	few
TGTGCCAGCAGCGGCGCCGGACAGGGGGCAGAGACCCAGTACTTC	CASSGAGQGAETQYF	TRBV5-6	TRBJ2-5	TRBD1	few
TGTGCCAGCAGCACCCCTAATGAGCAGTTCTTC	CASSTPNEQFF	TRBV6-2/TRBV6-3	TRBJ2-1	NA	NA
TGTGCCAGCAGTGGGCCACCCCTCCACTTT	CASSGPPLHF	TRBV2	TRBJ1-6	NA	many
TGTGCCAGTAGTGTTACAGGGTATCAGACCCAGTACTTC	CASSVTGYQTQYF	TRBV19	TRBJ2-5	NA	few
TGCGCCAGCACCCCGACAGATAACTCTGGAAACACCATATATTTT	CASTPTDNSGNTIYF	TRBV4-3	TRBJ1-3	NA	NA
TGTGCCAGCTCACCACCGCCCAGGGGTAATGCCCAGCATTTT	CASSPPPRGNAQHF	TRBV18	TRBJ1-5	NA	many
TGTGCCAGCATCAAACGGACAGGGGCTAATTCACCCCTCCACTTT	CASIKRTGANSPLHF	TRBV2	TRBJ1-6	TRBD1	NA
TGCGCCAGCAAGGAGACAGCGAACACCGGGGAGCTGTTTTTT	CASKETANTGELFF	TRBV5-1	TRBJ2-2	NA	many
TGTGCCAGCAGCTCCTCTCCTTGGCGGGAGAGCTCCTACGAGCAGTACTTC	CASSSSPWRESSYEQYF	TRBV7-2	TRBJ2-7	TRBD2	NA
TGTGCCAGCAGCCACCCCAGGCGCGTAGGCCGCTACGAGCAGTACTTC	CASSHPRRVGRYEQYF	TRBV7-2	TRBJ2-7	NA	few
TGTGCCAGCAGCTTGGCTAGCGGGAGGGCCCCGGATGAGACCCAGTACTTC	CASSLASGRAPDETQYF	TRBV7-2	TRBJ2-5	TRBD2	few
TGTGCCAGCAGGACAGGACTCACCGCAGATACGCAGTATTTT	CASRTGLTADTQYF	TRBV27	TRBJ2-3	NA	NA
TGTGCCAGCAGTATAGTAGTAGGTCTAGCGGCCCAAGAGACCCAGTACTTC	CASSIVVGLAAQETQYF	TRBV28	TRBJ2-5	TRBD2	many
TGCGCCAGCAGTGAGGTTGGCAACCAAGAGACCCAGTACTTC	CASSEVGNQETQYF	TRBV10-1	TRBJ2-5	NA	many
TGTGCCAGCAGTTTTCGGCGGGAAAGCTCCTACAATGAGCAGTTCTTC	CASSFRRESSYNEQFF	TRBV12-3/TRBV12-4	TRBJ2-1	NA	many
TGTGCCAGCAGCTCGGGACTCGAGGGGGGCAATGAGCAGTTCTTC	CASSSGLEGGNEQFF	TRBV7-3	TRBJ2-1	NA	many
TGTGCCAGCAGGTCCCGGACAGCCGAAGCTTTCTTT	CASRSRTAEAFF	TRBV6-1	TRBJ1-1	NA	few
TGTGCCTGGAGTGTGGAGCGGGGGGAGACCCAGTACTTC	CAWSVERGETQYF	TRBV30	TRBJ2-5	TRBD2	many
TGTGCCAGCAGCCCCGGGACTGGTCCTAGCACAGATACGCAGTATTTT	CASSPGTGPSTDTQYF	TRBV5-4	TRBJ2-3	NA	few
TGTGCCAGCAGCTTAGTGCAGGGTGGAAAGACCCAGTACTTC	CASSLVQGGKTQYF	TRBV7-8	TRBJ2-5	NA	NA
TGTGCCACCTCCAGCGGGCCTGGGTACAATGAGCAGTTCTTC	CATSSGPGYNEQFF	TRBV6-1	TRBJ2-1	NA	few
TGTGCCAGTAGTCGTTGGGAGAGTGGGATTGGCGAGCAGTACTTC	CASSRWESGIGEQYF	TRBV19	TRBJ2-7	NA	few
TGTGCCAGCAGCGTAGAACAGACCATCAACACTGAAGCTTTCTTT	CASSVEQTINTEAFF	TRBV9	TRBJ1-1	NA	NA
TGTTCGAGTAGCAGGGACTGCGAGCAGTACTTC	CSSSRDCEQYF	TRBV2	TRBJ2-7	NA	NA
TGTGCCTGGAGTGTACGGACTAGCGGGAGGGATGAGCAGTTCTTC	CAWSVRTSGRDEQFF	TRBV30	TRBJ2-1	TRBD2	few
TGTGCCAGCAGCTTAAATGGCCAGGGGGTCTACGAGCAGTACTTC	CASSLNGQGVYEQYF	TRBV7-3	TRBJ2-7	TRBD1	NA
TGTGCCTGGAGCACGAACACTGAAGCTTTCTTT	CAWSTNTEAFF	TRBV30	TRBJ1-1	NA	many
TGTGCCAGCAGTTCCGGCCCGTGGGGGCCCAACGAGCAGTACTTC	CASSSGPWGPNEQYF	TRBV6-5	TRBJ2-7	NA	many
TGTGCCAGCAGAACTCCGAGGGGGCCCCTCTATGGCTACACCTTC	CASRTPRGPLYGYTF	TRBV6-5	TRBJ1-2	TRBD1	NA
TGTGCCAGCAGCCCTGCGAGCCTGGCACCCGACGAGCAGTACTTC	CASSPASLAPDEQYF	TRBV28	TRBJ2-7	NA	many
TGCAGTGCTAGAGATCCTGGACAGGGATACGAAAAACTGTTTTTT	CSARDPGQGYEKLFF	TRBV20-1	TRBJ1-4	TRBD1	NA
TGTGCCAGCAGGCCCAATATAGAGTGGAGGGCCGACACCGGGGAGCTGTTTTTT	CASRPNIEWRADTGELFF	TRBV2	TRBJ2-2	NA	many
TGCAGTGCCCCTCGGGGGTTGGACGAAAAACTGTTTTTT	CSAPRGLDEKLFF	TRBV20-1	TRBJ1-4	NA	few
TGTGCCAGCAGCCCCGGGGCGGCGAACACCGGGGAGCTGTTTTTT	CASSPGAANTGELFF	TRBV7-3	TRBJ2-2	NA	many
TGCAGTGCTAGGGGAGGAATAGCGGGAGGGTGGGCCAAAAACATTCAGTACTTC	CSARGGIAGGWAKNIQYF	TRBV20-1	TRBJ2-4	TRBD2	NA
TGTGCCAGCAGTTACTACGCAGGGGGCGGGGGGAATGAGCAGTTCTTC	CASSYYAGGGGNEQFF	TRBV6-5	TRBJ2-1	NA	NA
TGTGCCAGTAGACCTGGGACTTCAACCTACAATGAGCAGTTCTTC	CASRPGTSTYNEQFF	TRBV19	TRBJ2-1	NA	NA
TGTGCCAGCAGCCCCCTGACGAAGGCCTATGGCTACACCTTC	CASSPLTKAYGYTF	TRBV9	TRBJ1-2	NA	many
TGCAGCGTTGCCCTTGGGGCGGGAGTTTTGAATGAGCAGTTCTTC	CSVALGAGVLNEQFF	TRBV29-1	TRBJ2-1	TRBD2	NA
TGTGCCAGCAGCCAAGACAGGGAGGGAGAGACCCAGTACTTC	CASSQDREGETQYF	TRBV3-1	TRBJ2-5	TRBD2	many
TGTGCCAGCAGTCCTCGGACGGCTTTTAACACCTTC	CASSPRTAFNTF	TRBV6-2/TRBV6-3	TRBJ1-2	NA	NA
TGTGCCTGGAGTGTCGGGACGGGAGATACGCAGTATTTT	CAWSVGTGDTQYF	TRBV30	TRBJ2-3	NA	many
TGTGCCAGTAGTATAACCGGGACAGGGAATAATGAGCAGTTCTTC	CASSITGTGNNEQFF	TRBV19	TRBJ2-1	TRBD1	NA
TGCGCCAGCAGCCATCTAGCGGGTATCACAGATACGCAGTATTTT	CASSHLAGITDTQYF	TRBV4-3	TRBJ2-3	TRBD2	NA
TGCAGTGCTACGGCCCGCGGGGAGACCCAGTACTTC	CSATARGETQYF	TRBV20-1	TRBJ2-5	NA	NA
TGTGCCAGCAGCCCGAGGGCACCCACCTACGAGCAGTACTTC	CASSPRAPTYEQYF	TRBV6-2/TRBV6-3	TRBJ2-7	NA	NA
TGTGCCAGCAGCTCGATCTCCGGGACTGAGGCCTACAATGAGCAGTTCTTC	CASSSISGTEAYNEQFF	TRBV13	TRBJ2-1	NA	NA
TGTGCCAGCAGCTACCTCCGGGACAGCGGCGAAAAACTGTTTTTT	CASSYLRDSGEKLFF	TRBV11-2	TRBJ1-4	TRBD1	many
TGTGCCACCAGTGAGGGGGGGACTAGCAGACTCTACAATGAGCAGTTCTTC	CATSEGGTSRLYNEQFF	TRBV24-1	TRBJ2-1	TRBD2	NA
TGTGCCAGTACCTTTCGTAGCGGGAGCACCGAGGAGCTGTTTTTT	CASTFRSGSTEELFF	TRBV19	TRBJ2-2	TRBD2	NA
TGCAGTGCTAGCCGCGTCTCTGGGGCCAACGTCCTGACTTTC	CSASRVSGANVLTF	TRBV20-1	TRBJ2-6	NA	few
TGCAACGTCCGTGTGGGTAGCACAGATACGCAGTATTTT	CNVRVGSTDTQYF	TRBV29-1	TRBJ2-3	NA	NA
TGTGCCAGCAGTTACACCCTCCTAACCACAGATACGCAGTATTTT	CASSYTLLTTDTQYF	TRBV6-2/TRBV6-3	TRBJ2-3	NA	NA
TGTGCCTGGAGTGGTAAAGGGAGGGAGACCCAGTACTTC	CAWSGKGRETQYF	TRBV30	TRBJ2-5	NA	many